This T cell receptor (beta chain) was identified in a study of T-cell reconstitution after alpha-beta-depleted transplantation in children. Findings and limits, study-wide: Newly generated T cells supplied most T-cell counts and diversity one year post-transplant. Alpha-beta T cells about two months after transplant reportedly derived from several hundred expanded graft clones.

Molecular barcoding with unique molecular identifiers was used for the TCRbeta library. TCRdb reprocessed the PCR reads with MiXCR, giving one entry per CDR3 protein. Here the sample spans around 94,000 distinct CDR3 sequences, around 7% being singletons. In this sample, this clonotype turned up many times. Its antigen is undetermined. The V end lost 5 bases, the J end lost 0 bases, and 5 bases lay between the germline ends. Germline CDR1 and CDR2: MRHNA and SNTAGT. The CDR3 sequence is 13 residues long. The source was PBMCs, collected before TCRalphabeta/CD19-depleted stem cell transplant. The sequence came from a boy aged 2 to 10 with acute lymphoblastic leukemia, due to receive a stem cell transplant. V and J are TRBV6-4 and TRBJ1-5, with D hard to call. Here the CDR3 reads CASSQSSNQPQHF. As DNA, the CDR3 is TGTGCCAGCAGTCAGAGTAGCAATCAGCCCCAGCATTTT.